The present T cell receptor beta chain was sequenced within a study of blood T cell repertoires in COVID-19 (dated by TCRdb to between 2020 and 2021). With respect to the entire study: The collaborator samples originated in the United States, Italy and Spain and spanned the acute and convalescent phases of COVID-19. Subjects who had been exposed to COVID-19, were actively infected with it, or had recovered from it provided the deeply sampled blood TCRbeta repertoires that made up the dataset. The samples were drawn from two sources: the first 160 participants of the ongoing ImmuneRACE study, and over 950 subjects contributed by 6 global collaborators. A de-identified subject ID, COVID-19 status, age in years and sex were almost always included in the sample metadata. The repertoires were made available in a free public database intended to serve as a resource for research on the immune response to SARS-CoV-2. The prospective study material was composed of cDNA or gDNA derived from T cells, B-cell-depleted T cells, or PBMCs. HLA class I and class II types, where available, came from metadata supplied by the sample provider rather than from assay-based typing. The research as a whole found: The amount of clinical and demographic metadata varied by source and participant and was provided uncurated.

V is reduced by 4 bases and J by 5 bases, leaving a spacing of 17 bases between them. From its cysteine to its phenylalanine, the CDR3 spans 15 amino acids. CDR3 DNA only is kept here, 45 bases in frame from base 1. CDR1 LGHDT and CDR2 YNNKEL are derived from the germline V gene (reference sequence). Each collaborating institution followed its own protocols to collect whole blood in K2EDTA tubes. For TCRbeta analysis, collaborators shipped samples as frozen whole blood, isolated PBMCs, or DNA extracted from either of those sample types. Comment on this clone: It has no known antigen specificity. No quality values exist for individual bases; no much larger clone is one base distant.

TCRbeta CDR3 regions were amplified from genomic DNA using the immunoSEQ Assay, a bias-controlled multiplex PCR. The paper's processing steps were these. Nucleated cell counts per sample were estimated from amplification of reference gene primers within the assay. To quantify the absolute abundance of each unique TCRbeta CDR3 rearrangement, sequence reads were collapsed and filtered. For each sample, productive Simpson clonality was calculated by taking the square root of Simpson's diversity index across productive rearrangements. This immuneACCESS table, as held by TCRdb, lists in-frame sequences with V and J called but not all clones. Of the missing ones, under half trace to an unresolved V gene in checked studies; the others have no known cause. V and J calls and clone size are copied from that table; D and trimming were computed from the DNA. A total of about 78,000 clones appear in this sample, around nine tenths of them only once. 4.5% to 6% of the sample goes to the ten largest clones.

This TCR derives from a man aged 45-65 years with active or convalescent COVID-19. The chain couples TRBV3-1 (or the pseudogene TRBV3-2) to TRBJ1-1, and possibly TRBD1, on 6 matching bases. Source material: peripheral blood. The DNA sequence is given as TGTGCCAGCAGCCCTTCGACCGGGACACGTACTGAAGCTTTCTTT. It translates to CASSPSTGTRTEAFF.